These 29 T cell receptor beta chains were sequenced from one sample in a study of cytomegalovirus exposure and HLA in healthy donors. The data were produced by immunoSEQ multiplex PCR, yet TCRdb's version contains in-frame clones alone and is incomplete. The sample carries over 250,000 clones, 86% recorded once. The sample taken for sequencing was PBMCs. The receptors come from a woman under 30 in good health and CMV-seronegative.

In its sample, this clone was seen once. This sequence joins TRBV7-3 and TRBJ2-1; D gene ambiguous. Trimming took 4 bases from V and 3 from J, leaving 4 bases between them. CDR1 and CDR2 from the germline V gene are SGHTA and FQGTGA. The CDR3 is made up of 12 amino acids. The CDR3 is CASSSGYNEQFF. The CDR3 region has the DNA TGTGCCAGCAGCTCGGGCTACAATGAGCAGTTCTTC.

The chain couples TRBV2 to TRBJ1-1, with D perhaps matching TRBD1 (6 bases). The CDR3 has 17 amino acids. Germline CDR1 and CDR2: SNHLY and FYNNEI. The V end was cut by 3 bases, the J end by 4 bases, with 21 bases between. The CDR3 loop reads CASSDGRGGPSSTEAFF. CDR3 bases: TGTGCCAGCAGTGATGGGCGAGGGGGACCTTCCTCCACTGAAGCTTTCTTT.

This clone came up once. The genes are TRBV11-2 and TRBJ2-5; no firm D call. Germline loops: CDR1 SGHAT, CDR2 FQNNGV. The CDR3 is 13 amino acids. Deletions cut 0 bases from V and 5 bases from J, with 7 bases between. CDR3 sequence: CASSLEGVETQYF. CDR3 in DNA: TGTGCCAGCAGCTTAGAGGGCGTGGAGACCCAGTACTTC.

The chain carries TRBV7-9 and TRBJ1-2, with 9 bases identical to TRBD1. Germline CDR1 is SEHNR and CDR2 is FQNEAQ (reference sequence). This CDR3 contains 14 residues. V lost 5 bases, J lost 3 bases, and 4 bases stayed unmatched. The CDR3 reads CASSNGQGHYGYTF. The CDR3, as DNA: TGTGCCAGCAGCAACGGACAGGGGCACTATGGCTACACCTTC.

This clone was detected only a few times. The chain couples TRBV28 to TRBJ1-2; D uncertain. Germline V CDR1 and CDR2: MDHEN, SYDVKM. The V end was cut by 3 bases, the J end by 5 bases, with 7 bases between. This CDR3 has 12 residues. The CDR3 is CASSFQRYGYTF. The CDR3 nucleotides are TGTGCCAGCAGTTTCCAACGGTATGGCTACACCTTC.

This clone has a handful of counts. This chain links TRBV7-8 with TRBJ2-7; D gene uncertain. This CDR3 has 12 amino acids. Trimming took off 6 bases at V and 1 base at J, with 7 bases between the two ends. Germline CDR1 reads SGHVS; CDR2 reads FQNEAQ. The CDR3 reads CASRSGSYEQYF. The CDR3 bases are TGTGCCAGCAGATCCGGGTCCTACGAGCAGTACTTC. The full variable domain, completed using reference TRBV7-8 and TRBJ2-7, is GAGVSQSPRYKVAKRGQDVALRCDPISGHVSLFWYQQALGQGPEFLTYFQNEAQLDKSGLPSDRFFAERPEGSVSTLKIQRTQQEDSAVYLCASRSGSYEQYFGPGTRLTVT.

The chain combines TRBV7-3 with TRBJ1-5; D remains ambiguous. Germline CDR1 SGHTA, CDR2 FQGTGA. With 3 bases removed from V and 9 bases from J, the gap between germline ends came to 12 bases. The CDR3 runs 13 residues. The DNA of the CDR3 is TGTGCCAGCAGCTTTACCCGGGATGGGCCCCAGCATTTT. Its protein product is CASSFTRDGPQHF.

This clone has only one observation. The CDR3 here is CASSLEVAFTEAFF. In DNA, the CDR3 is TGTGCCAGCAGCTTAGAGGTAGCTTTCACTGAAGCTTTCTTT. J is TRBJ1-1 and V is TRBV7-2; D gene ambiguous. The CDR3 extends over 14 amino acids. Trimming cost V 1 base and J 4 bases, with 10 bases left between them. Germline CDR1 is SGHTA and CDR2 is FQGNSA.

V is TRBV11-2 and J is TRBJ1-5; D remains unclear. The germline V gene encodes CDR1 SGHAT and CDR2 FQNNGV. The CDR3 is 13 residues long. The V end was cut by 1 base, the J end by 3 bases, with 4 bases between. The CDR3 nucleotides are TGTGCCAGCAGCTTAGCCCACAATCAGCCCCAGCATTTT. This codes for CASSLAHNQPQHF.

V and J are TRBV6-5 and TRBJ1-2, with 12 positions matching TRBD1. The germline V gene encodes CDR1 MNHEY and CDR2 SVGAGI. The V gene end was trimmed by 4 bases and the J gene end by 7 bases; junction bases not matched to a gene: 4. The CDR3 sequence is 14 residues long. The CDR3 region is CASSWDRGQRGYTF. CDR3 coding DNA: TGTGCCAGCAGTTGGGACAGGGGGCAGCGTGGCTACACCTTC.

The chain joins TRBV28 to TRBJ2-7; 9 nucleotides agree with TRBD1. Germline V gene lookup returns CDR1 MDHEN and CDR2 SYDVKM. The CDR3 consists of 14 residues. V shed 3 bases, J shed 5 bases, and the junction held 5 bases outside the gene matches. CDR3: CASSLGYRGHEQYF. CDR3 nucleotide sequence: TGTGCCAGCAGTTTGGGATACAGGGGGCACGAGCAGTACTTC.

J is TRBJ2-1 and V is TRBV21-1; the tabulated D call, TRBD2, remains unverified against the DNA. TRBV21-1 is assigned pseudogene status. The CDR3 spans 15 residues. DNA of the CDR3: TGTGCCAGCAGCAAAGAGGGCCTAGCGGGAGACGAGCAGTTCTTC. Protein product: CASSKEGLAGDEQFF.

This clone was counted once. V is TRBV4-1 and J is TRBJ2-1, with 9 bases aligning to TRBD2. Germline V lookup: CDR1 MGHRA, CDR2 YSYEKL. V gave up 4 bases and J gave up 8 bases; unmatched junction bases: 12. The CDR3 length is 16 residues. The CDR3 coding sequence is TGCGCCAGCAGCCTTCCGCGGGGGGGAGCTTGGGATGAGCAGTTCTTC. Protein sequence: CASSLPRGGAWDEQFF.

The chain has TRBV7-9 and TRBJ1-4; D not certain. CDR3 length: 15 amino acids. Germline lookup yields CDR1 SEHNR and CDR2 FQNEAQ (reference sequence). V shed 2 bases and J shed 6 bases, with 13 bases lying between them. This chain's CDR3 is CASSLNAPIDEKLFF. CDR3 DNA sequence: TGTGCCAGCAGCTTAAACGCACCAATAGATGAAAAACTGTTTTTT.

CDR3 coding DNA: TGTGCCAGCAGCTTCGGGAGGGGCGGGAACACTGAAGCTTTCTTT. Amino acid sequence: CASSFGRGGNTEAFF. The V call is TRBV13, the J call TRBJ1-1; D possibly corresponds to TRBD1 (5 bases). This CDR3 has 15 residues. Germline V gene sequence: CDR1 PRHDT, CDR2 FYEKMQ (reference sequence). V was cut by 3 bases and J by 1 base, with 12 bases left in between.

The J gene is TRBJ1-4, the V gene TRBV27, with 7 bases lining up with TRBD1. The V gene's germline CDR1 is MNHEY and CDR2 SMNVEV (reference sequence). The CDR3 runs 16 residues. J gave up 10 bases and V 7 bases, and 18 bases lay outside the gene matches. The CDR3 region has the DNA TGTGCCAGCACTACTATCAGGGGGTCGGATATCGGAAAACTGTTTTTT. Amino acids: CASTTIRGSDIGKLFF.

About this clone: The limits of the CDR3 on the DNA are not certain, so only TCRdb's listed CDR3 is given. CDR3 sequence reads: CASSSSTSGITYEQYF. The chain combines TRBV28 with TRBJ2-7; TRBD2, the table's D call, was not compared with the DNA. Both ends counted, the CDR3 spans 16 residues. Per germline, CDR1 MDHEN and CDR2 SYDVKM.

The chain carries TRBV29-1 and TRBJ2-1, with 12 nucleotides matching TRBD2. The germline CDR1 and CDR2 sequences are SQVTM and ANQGSEA. The V gene end was trimmed by 4 bases and the J gene end by 7 bases; junction bases not matched to a gene: 17. This CDR3 region has 18 residues. The CDR3 here is CSVALGLAGPQWGNEQFF. In nucleotides, the CDR3 is TGCAGCGTTGCCCTCGGACTAGCGGGGCCCCAATGGGGGAATGAGCAGTTCTTC.

The chain recombines TRBV29-1 with TRBJ2-2, with TRBD2 matching 10 bases. Looked up from germline, CDR1 is SQVTM and CDR2 is ANQGSEA. After removal of 4 bases from V and 2 bases from J, the junction contained 4 bases not matched to a gene. This CDR3 is 15 amino acids long. DNA for the CDR3: TGCAGCGTTGCTTCTAGCGGGGGTAACACCGGGGAGCTGTTTTTT. Amino acid sequence: CSVASSGGNTGELFF.

The chain joins TRBV6-5 to TRBJ1-1; possibly TRBD1 for D (5 bases). Germline values: CDR1 MNHEY, CDR2 SVGAGI. Trimming cost V 2 bases and J 1 base, with 8 bases left between them. This CDR3 comprises 14 residues. Written as DNA, the CDR3 is TGTGCCAGCAGTTACGGCAGGGCGAACACTGAAGCTTTCTTT. Amino acids: CASSYGRANTEAFF.

On this clone itself: Other DNA sequences from this sample encode an identical CDR3 as well. The V and J genes are TRBV29-1 and TRBJ1-1; D gene unclear. The CDR3 has 10 amino acids. V was trimmed by 6 bases and J by 2 bases, leaving 4 bases between them. CDR1 SQVTM and CDR2 ANQGSEA come from the germline V gene. CDR3 sequence (DNA): TGCAGCGTGCGTAACACTGAAGCTTTCTTT. This translates into CSVRNTEAFF.

The V call is TRBV30, the J call TRBJ2-3; 15 bases line up with TRBD2. The ends lost 2 bases at V and 3 bases at J; junction bases unmatched: 3. Germline V gives CDR1 GTSNPN, CDR2 SVGIG (reference sequence). The CDR3 consists of 16 residues. The CDR3 nucleotides are TGTGCCTGGAGTTACGGGACTAGCGGGAGGACAGATACGCAGTATTTT. This sequence encodes CAWSYGTSGRTDTQYF.

V and J are TRBV6-5 and TRBJ2-2; no clear D. The length of the CDR3 is 15 residues. Trimming took 6 bases from V and 0 from J, leaving 11 bases between them. Germline assignment: CDR1 MNHEY and CDR2 SVGAGI. This CDR3 is CASRADEANTGELFF. The CDR3 bases are TGTGCCAGCAGAGCCGACGAGGCGAACACCGGGGAGCTGTTTTTT.

V gene TRBV18 combines with J gene TRBJ1-2; 7 nucleotides match TRBD1. Looked up from germline, CDR1 is KGHSH and CDR2 is LQKENI. Trimming cost V 3 bases and J 3 bases; bases outside gene matches: 7. This CDR3 has 15 residues. Here the CDR3 DNA reads TGTGCCAGCTCACCTACAGGGGCCGTCCACTATGGCTACACCTTC. This gives the protein CASSPTGAVHYGYTF.

This chain joins TRBV14 and TRBJ1-5, with unresolved D. CDR1 and CDR2 from the germline V gene are SGHDN and FVKESK. Trimming pared 2 bases from V and 9 bases from J, leaving 8 bases between. This CDR3 region has 12 residues. CDR3 nucleotide sequence: TGTGCCAGCAGCCAACCTCGGGGGCCCCAGCATTTT. It is translated as CASSQPRGPQHF.

This clone was seen a few times. V gene TRBV29-1 combines with J gene TRBJ1-2; D is possibly TRBD1 (5 bases). This CDR3 comprises 12 residues. CDR1 is SQVTM, CDR2 ANQGSEA, per germline. Trimming pared 6 bases from V and 7 bases from J, leaving 15 bases between. CDR3 sequence: CSVGRVSSGYTF. CDR3 DNA sequence: TGCAGCGTCGGCAGGGTTAGTAGTGGCTACACCTTC.

This rearrangement joins TRBV29-1 to TRBJ1-1; 7 bases match TRBD1. The V gene's germline CDR1 is SQVTM and CDR2 ANQGSEA. Germline trimming cut 2 bases from V and 5 bases from J; bases unmatched to any gene: 5. The CDR3 loop spans 13 amino acids. CDR3 nucleotide sequence: TGCAGCGTTGAAACAGGGGAGAGGACTGAAGCTTTCTTT. This sequence encodes CSVETGERTEAFF.

In DNA, the CDR3 is TGTGCCAGCAGCTTGGGGGCTACTTACGAGCAGTACTTC. This codes for CASSLGATYEQYF. The chain is built from TRBV7-7 and TRBJ2-7; D possibly corresponds to TRBD1 (6 bases). Germline V gene data show CDR1 as SSHAT and CDR2 as FNYEAQ (reference sequence). Trimming took off 3 bases at V and 4 bases at J, with 10 bases between the two ends. The CDR3 sequence is 13 residues long.

The chain combines TRBV14 with TRBJ2-7; the D gene is possibly TRBD2 (6 bases). The germline V and J ends were trimmed by 0 bases and 1 base, with 19 bases remaining between them. CDR1 is SGHDN, CDR2 FVKESK, per germline. This CDR3 comprises 18 residues. The CDR3 protein is CASSQEWGTSRGSYEQYF. In nucleotides, the CDR3 is TGTGCCAGCAGCCAAGAATGGGGTACTAGCCGTGGGTCCTACGAGCAGTACTTC.